The sequence of this TCR beta chain was determined in a study of a mutant IDH1 vaccine in newly diagnosed glioma. Overall study context: Patients previously underwent radiotherapy, temozolomide, or both, and most underwent both.

The CDR3 covers 13 residues. Germline assignment: CDR1 MGHDK and CDR2 SYGVNS. V shed 6 bases and J 4 bases; nucleotides not matched to a gene: 3. The time point was: week 47, end of study. Doses comprised 300 ug of mutant IDH1 20-mer peptide each, plus topical imiquimod. Tumors from donors were new WHO grade 3 or 4 IDH1-mutant astrocytomas with ATRX loss. About this clone: Its antigen remains unidentified.

Using immunoSEQ multiplex PCR, the repertoire was profiled, and TCRdb retains in-frame clones only, with some absent. The sample has roughly 56,000 clones; 70% to 85% are singletons. The source is a woman aged 40 to 50 with glioma. Some clones in this sample may be carry-over from other donors' samples. J is TRBJ2-7 and V is TRBV25-1, with 10 bases identical to TRBD1. The sample was PBMCs, taken from a glioma patient whose treatment included an IDH1 peptide vaccine. This CDR3 reads CASSQDRGYEQYF. The CDR3 DNA reads TGTGCCAGCAGCCAGGACAGGGGGTACGAGCAGTACTTC.